The T cell receptor (beta chain) under discussion was sequenced for a study of blood T cells in healthy people across ages. Trimming cost V 6 bases and J 2 bases; bases outside gene matches: 5. CDR1 and CDR2 (germline): SNHLY, FYNNEI. The CDR3 runs to 14 residues. A second PCR, run for roughly 7 to 11 cycles, used a sample-barcoded 5' primer plus a J-beta primer mix. TCRdb passed the 5' RACE reads through MiXCR, listing each CDR3 protein once. The profile shows under 2 million distinct CDR3 sequences, roughly 32% of them singletons. The study's findings and limits: TCR beta diversity correlated strongly with naive T cell percentage.

Comments on this clonotype: The antigen is unknown.

V usage is TRBV2 and J usage is TRBJ2-7; 9 bases are shared with TRBD2. Sequencing was performed on blood. This receptor was taken from a woman younger than 45 in good health. The CDR3 DNA is TGTGCCAGCAGGGCGGGAGGGTCGACCTACGAGCAGTACTTC. This sequence encodes CASRAGGSTYEQYF.